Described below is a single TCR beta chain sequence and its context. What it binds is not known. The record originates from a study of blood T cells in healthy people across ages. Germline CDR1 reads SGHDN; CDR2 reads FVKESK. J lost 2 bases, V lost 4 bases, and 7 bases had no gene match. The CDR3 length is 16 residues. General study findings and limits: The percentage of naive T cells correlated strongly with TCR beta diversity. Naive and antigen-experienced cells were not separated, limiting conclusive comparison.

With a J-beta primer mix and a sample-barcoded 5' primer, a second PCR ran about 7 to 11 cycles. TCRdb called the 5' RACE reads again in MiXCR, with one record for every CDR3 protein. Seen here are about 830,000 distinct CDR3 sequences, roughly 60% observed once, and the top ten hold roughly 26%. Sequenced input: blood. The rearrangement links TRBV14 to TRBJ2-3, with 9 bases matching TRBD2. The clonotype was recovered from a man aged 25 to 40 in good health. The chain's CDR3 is CASSPRLAVITDTQYF. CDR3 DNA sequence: TGTGCCAGCAGCCCTAGACTAGCGGTGATCACAGATACGCAGTATTTT.